This TCR beta chain was found in a study of cytotoxic CD8 clonotypes in ibrutinib-treated CLL (dated by TCRdb to about 2021). The study in broad terms: The cohort had 11 relapsed/refractory and 15 treatment-naive patients; 17 were IGHV unmutated. Samples at response were collected after a median of about 12 months of treatment, with a range of roughly 6 to 40 months. An average of 255,043 productive templates and 80,000 to 95,000 productive rearrangements was obtained per sample. Cryopreserved peripheral blood mononuclear cells were obtained before treatment, at response, and at either sustained remission or disease progression. Partial responses were observed in roughly 25 patients and complete responses in 2; after a median follow-up of 68 months, remission was maintained in roughly 15 patients and progression was observed in some 12. Every remission and progressive disease sample was obtained while ibrutinib was still being received by the patients. Longitudinal samples were obtainable from about 30% of the 86 participants in the trial. Results the study describes overall, beyond this receptor: Public clonotypes were rare and either shrank or stayed stable during treatment, and the rise in clonality at ibrutinib response reflected expansion of private clonotypes. Baseline clonality was found to be higher than that of age-matched healthy donors and was strongly correlated with circulating CD8+ T-cell counts. Lymph node repertoires were not examined, and the timing of sampling was not matched between patients in sustained remission and those whose disease progressed. Clonality increased at ibrutinib response, stayed stable in sustained remission, and fell back toward baseline at progression.

Points on this clone: It lacks a known antigen. No clone much larger than this one lies a single base away; base qualities are absent.

Each clonotype received, on average, roughly 9.6x coverage in deep resolution sequencing performed on a MiSeq, where the target depth lay between 1 in 1 million and 1 in 200,000 T cells. TCR beta libraries were generated with the immunoSEQ hsTCRB Kit. On the study's bioinformatics: ImmunoSEQ Data Assistant and ImmunoSEQ Analyzer were used for data analysis, and V, D and J genes were assigned according to IMGT definitions. Clonality, with values ranging from 0 to 1, was calculated as one minus the normalized Shannon entropy of productive rearrangement frequencies. Only overrepresented clonotypes making up at least 0.05% of the repertoire of each patient were included in the public clonotype analysis. Fewer than 15 repertoires from age-matched healthy donors, obtained from immuneACCESS, served as clonality controls. TCRdb took this table from immuneACCESS and kept in-frame rearrangements with V and J called. Such tables lack part of the clones; where checked against another copy, unresolved V genes explain under half of the gap, and the rest is unexplained. That table gives V, J and clone size, and the DNA gave D and trimming. This sample holds 270,000 or so clones; around 76% were observed only once. The ten largest account for about 5.8% of the sample.

The time point label on this specimen signifies: progressive disease on ibrutinib. For TCR beta library preparation, about 2 micrograms of genomic DNA were isolated from cryopreserved PBMCs. Longitudinal blood samples from CLL patients on ibrutinib monotherapy underwent high-throughput TCR beta sequencing. The patients took part in an open-label, single-center phase 2 trial of ibrutinib monotherapy. This receptor was obtained from a human donor with chronic lymphocytic leukemia. Sequences were derived from PBMCs, sampled at disease progression, from a patient treated with ibrutinib.

The DNA is TGTGCCAGCAGATCGGGACCCCTCTACGAGCAGTACTTC. The encoded protein is CASRSGPLYEQYF. The chain employs TRBV27 and TRBJ2-7; the D gene is perhaps TRBD1 or TRBD2, each of them matching over 5 bases. The CDR3, cysteine through phenylalanine, is 13 amino acids long. Only CDR3 DNA is held: 39 bases, read in frame from base 1. Deletion took 6 bases off V and 3 bases off J, with a span of 12 bases between the germline ends. As encoded in the germline V gene (reference sequence), CDR1 is MNHEY while CDR2 is SMNVEV.